This T cell receptor beta chain was identified during a study of vaccination and CD4 T cells after COVID-19. As for the study in general: Vaccination of participants consisted of two doses of either BNT162b2 or mRNA-1273 vaccine. Overlapping spike peptides from SARS-CoV-2, HCoV-NL63, HCoV-OC43 and HCoV-229E served to stimulate the cells. Each control culture was treated with a CEFX pool, an HIV-1 Nef pool, or no peptide.

V lost 0 bases and J lost 2, with 10 bases in between. Germline CDR1 MNHEY, CDR2 SVGAGI. This CDR3 contains 15 residues. Sequence data for DNA of cultured CD4+ T cells were generated by the Oncomine TCR Beta short-read assay. Genomic DNA was taken out of cultured CD4+ T cells by extraction. TCRdb used MiXCR to reprocess the PCR reads, holding one entry per CDR3 protein. This table holds around 9,200 distinct CDR3 sequences, around three fifths found once. Documented treatment: roughly 11-day PBMC culture with coronavirus spike peptide pools or control peptides (ViraFEST assay). To note about this clonotype: The antigen is undetermined.

This TCR derives from a human donor who had recovered from COVID-19. Sequenced material: CD4+ T cells from blood, cultured in vitro. The rearrangement uses TRBV6-5 and TRBJ2-5; D not certain. The CDR3 is CASSYSWSSQETQYF. The CDR3 DNA sequence: TGTGCCAGCAGTTACTCTTGGAGTAGTCAAGAGACCCAGTACTTC.